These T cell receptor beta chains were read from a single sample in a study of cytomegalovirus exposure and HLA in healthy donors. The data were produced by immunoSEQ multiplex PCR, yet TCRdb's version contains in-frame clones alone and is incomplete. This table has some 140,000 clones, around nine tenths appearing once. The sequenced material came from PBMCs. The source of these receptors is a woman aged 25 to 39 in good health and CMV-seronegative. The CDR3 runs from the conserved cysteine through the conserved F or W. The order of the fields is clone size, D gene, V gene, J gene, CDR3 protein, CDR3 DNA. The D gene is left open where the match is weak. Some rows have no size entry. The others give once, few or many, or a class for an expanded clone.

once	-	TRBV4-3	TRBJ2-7	CASSQAEGRYEQYF	TGCGCCAGCAGCCAAGCGGAGGGGCGCTACGAGCAGTACTTC
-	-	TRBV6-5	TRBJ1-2	CASRGRNYGYTF	TGTGCCAGCAGGGGCAGGAACTATGGCTACACCTTC
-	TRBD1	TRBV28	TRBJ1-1	CASSTWDRGRRAFF	TGTGCCAGCAGTACCTGGGACAGGGGGCGCCGGGCTTTCTTT
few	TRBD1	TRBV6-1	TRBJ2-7	CASSEPGQGAGEQYF	TGTGCCAGCAGTGAACCGGGACAGGGGGCTGGGGAGCAGTACTTC
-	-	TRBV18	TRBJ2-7	CASSPPWQGSEQYF	TGTGCCAGCTCACCACCGTGGCAGGGGAGCGAGCAGTACTTC
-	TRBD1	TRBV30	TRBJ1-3	CAWSRTGAGNTIYF	TGTGCCTGGAGTCGAACAGGGGCTGGAAACACCATATATTTT
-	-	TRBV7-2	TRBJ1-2	CASSSPEVQGYYGYTF	TGTGCCAGCAGCTCCCCGGAAGTACAGGGATACTATGGCTACACCTTC
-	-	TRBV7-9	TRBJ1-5	CASSLGIATLDTRNQPQHF	TGTGCCAGCAGCTTAGGAATTGCGACACTTGACACCCGAAATCAGCCCCAGCATTTT
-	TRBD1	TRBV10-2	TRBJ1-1	CASSDRTGMNTEAFF	TGCGCCAGCAGTGATAGGACAGGGATGAACACTGAAGCTTTCTTT
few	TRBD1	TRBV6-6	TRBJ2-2	CASRPPGQGSTGELFF	TGTGCCAGCAGACCCCCGGGACAGGGAAGCACCGGGGAGCTGTTTTTT
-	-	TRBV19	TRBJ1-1	CASSSGTLTEAFF	TGTGCCAGTAGTAGCGGGACGCTCACTGAAGCTTTCTTT
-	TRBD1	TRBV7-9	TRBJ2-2	CASSLYKGASSNTGELFF	TGTGCCAGCAGCCTATACAAGGGGGCAAGCTCGAACACCGGGGAGCTGTTTTTT
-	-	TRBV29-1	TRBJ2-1	CSVEDPRRGALYNEQFF	TGCAGCGTTGAAGATCCGAGGCGGGGAGCCTTGTACAATGAGCAGTTCTTC
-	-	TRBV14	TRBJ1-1	CASSRVVGVGEAFF	TGTGCCAGCAGCCGCGTCGTCGGGGTGGGTGAAGCTTTCTTT
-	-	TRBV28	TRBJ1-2	CASSFPGWYGYTF	TGTGCCAGCAGTTTTCCCGGGTGGTATGGCTACACCTTC
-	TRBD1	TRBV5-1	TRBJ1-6	CASSEETGGNSPLHF	TGCGCCAGCAGCGAGGAGACAGGGGGAAATTCACCCCTCCACTTT
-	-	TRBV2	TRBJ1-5	CASSKGFGNQPQHF	TGTGCCAGCAGCAAGGGGTTTGGCAATCAGCCCCAGCATTTT
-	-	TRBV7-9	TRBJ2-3	CASSLVRIGADTQYF	TGTGCCAGCAGCTTAGTCCGGATAGGGGCAGATACGCAGTATTTT
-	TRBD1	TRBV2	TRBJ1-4	CASSEQGAWVEKLFF	TGTGCCAGCAGTGAACAGGGGGCTTGGGTTGAAAAACTGTTTTTT
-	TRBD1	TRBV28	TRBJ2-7	CASSGGTGPFYEQYF	TGTGCCAGCAGTGGAGGGACAGGGCCCTTTTACGAGCAGTACTTC
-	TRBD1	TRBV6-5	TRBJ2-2	CASSYGQGVRTGELFF	TGTGCCAGCAGTTACGGGCAGGGGGTGAGGACCGGGGAGCTGTTTTTT
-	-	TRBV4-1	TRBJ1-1	CASSHPEPGGNTEAFF	TGCGCCAGCAGCCATCCCGAACCCGGGGGGAACACTGAAGCTTTCTTT
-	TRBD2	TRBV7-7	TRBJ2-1	CASSPWTSGTLYNEQFF	TGTGCTAGCAGCCCCTGGACTAGCGGGACGCTCTACAATGAGCAGTTCTTC
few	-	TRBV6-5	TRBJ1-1	CASSYSSEAFF	TGTGCCAGCAGTTACTCTTCAGAAGCTTTCTTT